These 11 T cell receptor beta chains originate from one sample sequenced in a study of T cell changes during pregnancy in multiple sclerosis. The method was immunoSEQ multiplex PCR; TCRdb's version includes in-frame clones alone and lacks a portion of them. The sample has some 66,000 clones, about 91% seen once. The source was CD8+ T cells from peripheral blood mononuclear cells, collected before pregnancy. The receptor set was obtained from a female donor with multiple sclerosis, enrolled in a pregnancy study.

The J gene is TRBJ2-3, the V gene TRBV6-5; TRBD2 aligns across 7 bases. Germline V gene lookup returns CDR1 MNHEY and CDR2 SVGAGI. With V trimmed by 8 bases and J by 2 bases, 10 bases remained unmatched. The CDR3 is made up of 15 amino acids. CDR3 region: CASLPGGGLTDTQYF. As DNA, the CDR3 is TGTGCCAGCTTACCCGGCGGGGGACTCACAGATACGCAGTATTTT.

The chain has TRBV15 and TRBJ1-1; 9 bases match TRBD1. CDR3 length equals 17 residues. Trimming took 5 bases from V and 0 from J; bases not matched to a gene: 10. Germline values: CDR1 LNHNV, CDR2 YYDKDF (reference sequence). CDR3 bases: TGTGCCACCAGCGGCGGGACAGGGCCCTGGATGAACACTGAAGCTTTCTTT. Protein product: CATSGGTGPWMNTEAFF. Full variable domain (outside the CDR3, taken from reference TRBV15 and TRBJ1-1): DAMVIQNPRYQVTQFGKPVTLSCSQTLNHNVMYWYQQKSSQAPKLLFHYYDKDFNNEADTPDNFQSRRPNTSFCFLDIRSPGLGDTAMYLCATSGGTGPWMNTEAFFGQGTRLTVV.

The chain couples TRBV7-3 to TRBJ2-3, with 7 bases lining up with TRBD2. Germline trimming cut 1 base from V and 0 bases from J; bases unmatched to any gene: 10. Germline V gene lookup returns CDR1 SGHTA and CDR2 FQGTGA. The CDR3 is made up of 18 amino acids. Here the CDR3 DNA reads TGTGCCAGCAGCTTAAGGGCTCTGACTAGCTCTAGCACAGATACGCAGTATTTT. It translates to CASSLRALTSSSTDTQYF.

The chain links TRBV18 to TRBJ2-7; a possible D gene is TRBD1 (6 bases). The CDR3 is 12 amino acids. With 1 base removed from V and 6 bases from J, the gap between germline ends came to 7 bases. Germline CDR1 is KGHSH and CDR2 is LQKENI. This chain's CDR3 is CASSPRGGEQYF. In DNA, the CDR3 is TGTGCCAGCTCACCACGAGGGGGCGAGCAGTACTTC.

The CDR3 here is CASSPPKGQGPEAFF. The DNA of the CDR3 is TGTGCCAGCAGCCCCCCCAAAGGGCAGGGCCCCGAAGCTTTCTTT. The genes are TRBV7-2 and TRBJ1-1, with TRBD1 as a possible D gene (5 bases). Looked up from germline, CDR1 is SGHTA and CDR2 is FQGNSA. The CDR3 covers 15 residues. V lost 5 bases and J 8 bases, leaving 21 bases between the germline ends.

This clone was observed once. The CDR3 loop is CASRDQGLQPQHF. The CDR3 nucleotides are TGTGCCAGCAGGGACCAGGGACTTCAGCCCCAGCATTTT. The chain is built from TRBV2 and TRBJ1-5, with D perhaps matching TRBD1 (5 bases). Trimming cost V 6 bases and J 6 bases, with 12 bases left between them. CDR3 size: 13 residues. Per germline, CDR1 SNHLY and CDR2 FYNNEI. The full variable domain, rest sourced from reference TRBV2 and TRBJ1-5, is EPEVTQTPSHQVTQMGQEVILRCVPISNHLYFYWYRQILGQKVEFLVSFYNNEISEKSEIFDDQFSVERPDGSNFTLKIRSTKLEDSAMYFCASRDQGLQPQHFGDGTRLSIL.

This clone showed up just once. The CDR3 bases are TGCAGCGTTGAACAGGGTGCTGAGACCCAGTACTTC. Translation gives CSVEQGAETQYF. The rearrangement joins TRBV29-1 to TRBJ2-5; maybe TRBD1 (5 bases). The ends were cut back, 2 bases at V and 5 bases at J, with 9 bases in the middle. Germline values: CDR1 SQVTM, CDR2 ANQGSEA. The CDR3 is 12 amino acids.

The chain employs TRBV7-3 and TRBJ2-5, with TRBD1 matching 7 bases. Germline V gene sequence: CDR1 SGHTA, CDR2 FQGTGA. CDR3 size: 14 residues. V trimming: 5 bases; J trimming: 4 bases; junction bases outside the gene matches: 7. The chain's CDR3 is CASSPTGVGETQYF. CDR3 DNA sequence: TGTGCCAGCAGCCCAACAGGGGTTGGAGAGACCCAGTACTTC. The full variable domain, rest sourced from reference TRBV7-3 and TRBJ2-5, is GAGVSQTPSNKVTEKGKYVELRCDPISGHTALYWYRQSLGQGPEFLIYFQGTGAADDSGLPNDRFFAVRPEGSVSTLKIQRTERGDSAVYLCASSPTGVGETQYFGPGTRLLVL.

The CDR3 region is CASSLWTPGDIQYF. For the CDR3, the DNA is TGTGCCAGCAGCTTATGGACCCCCGGGGACATTCAGTACTTC. The rearrangement uses TRBV7-2 and TRBJ2-4, with D perhaps TRBD2 (5 bases). V shed 2 bases and J shed 8 bases, with 13 bases lying between them. Germline loops: CDR1 SGHTA, CDR2 FQGNSA. This CDR3 region has 14 residues.

The chain uses TRBV2 and TRBJ1-1; D is perhaps TRBD1 (6 bases). This CDR3 region has 14 residues. V was pared by 1 base and J by 1 base, with 7 bases between. Germline-derived CDR1 and CDR2 are SNHLY and FYNNEI. The CDR3 reads CASSEVGANTEAFF. Written as DNA, the CDR3 is TGTGCCAGCAGTGAAGTGGGGGCGAACACTGAAGCTTTCTTT.

This chain joins TRBV11-2 and TRBJ1-2, with a possible D match to TRBD1 (6 bases). The CDR3 runs to 14 residues. Germline loops: CDR1 SGHAT, CDR2 FQNNGV. V lost 3 bases and J 8 bases, leaving 16 bases between the germline ends. DNA for the CDR3: TGTGCCAGCAGCTTTGGGGGCGCTGAGGCCGGCTACACCTTC. Translating gives CASSFGGAEAGYTF.